These 26 T cell receptor beta chains were sequenced from one sample in a study of human versus mouse CDR3 diversity and MHC coevolution. TCRdb's copy holds only in-frame clones and misses some; the assay was immunoSEQ multiplex PCR. Of just under 60,000 clones listed, around 94% were seen once; the top ten hold under 20%. Input material: naive CD4+ T cells from blood. Subset meaning: CD45RO-negative CD62L-positive naive CD4 T cells. The receptors here all came from a person aged 55 to 69 in good health.

The gene calls are TRBV11-2 and TRBJ1-5, with a weak D call TRBD1 (5 bases). The germline V gene encodes CDR1 SGHAT and CDR2 FQNNGV. This CDR3 comprises 15 residues. V was clipped by 5 bases and J by 2 bases, with 13 bases between them. The CDR3 protein is CASSEVWGGNQPQHF. In DNA, the CDR3 is TGTGCCAGCAGCGAGGTATGGGGCGGCAATCAGCCCCAGCATTTT.

Written as DNA, the CDR3 is TGTGCCAGCAGCGTAGGGGCTAGCGGGATAATAGATACGCAGTATTTT. This translates into CASSVGASGIIDTQYF. The chain joins TRBV9 to TRBJ2-3; 9 bases align to TRBD2. Germline CDR1 is SGDLS and CDR2 is YYNGEE. J was trimmed by 5 bases and V by 0 bases; bases with no gene match: 7. CDR3 length: 16 residues.

The chain uses TRBV5-6 and TRBJ1-3; 7 bases map to TRBD1. V dropped 6 bases and J dropped 4; count of bases not matched to a gene: 10. The V gene's germline CDR1 is SGHDT and CDR2 YYEEEE. CDR3 length: 15 amino acids. The CDR3 loop reads CASIRQGPGGNTIYF. CDR3 nucleotide sequence: TGTGCCAGCATACGACAGGGCCCTGGGGGAAACACCATATATTTT.

This chain connects TRBV6-1 to TRBJ1-4, with D perhaps TRBD1 (6 bases). V was shortened by 1 base and J by 8 bases, with 14 bases between the two germline ends. The CDR3 loop spans 15 amino acids. In germline, CDR1 is MNHNS, CDR2 SASEGT. The CDR3 sequence: CASSEGVGGREKLFF. In nucleotides, the CDR3 is TGTGCCAGCAGTGAAGGGGTAGGGGGACGCGAAAAACTGTTTTTT.

The chain employs TRBV7-9 and TRBJ2-2, with 14 nucleotides matching TRBD2. Germline V CDR1 and CDR2: SEHNR, FQNEAQ (reference sequence). J lost 7 bases, V lost 5 bases, and 6 bases had no gene match. This CDR3 comprises 16 residues. CDR3 in DNA: TGTGCCAGCAGCATCAGGACTAGCGGGAGGAACGGGGAGCTGTTTTTT. Its translation: CASSIRTSGRNGELFF.

The chain combines TRBV9 with TRBJ1-2; D not certain. V was clipped by 2 bases and J by 6 bases, with 11 bases between them. Per germline, CDR1 SGDLS and CDR2 YYNGEE. This CDR3 has 13 residues. This CDR3 is CASSVSGFDGYTF. CDR3 DNA sequence: TGTGCCAGCAGCGTTTCGGGGTTTGATGGCTACACCTTC.

This chain connects TRBV5-1 to TRBJ2-1; TRBD2 matches 9 bases. The CDR3 has 17 amino acids. Germline V gives CDR1 SGHRS, CDR2 YFSETQ. V shed 4 bases, J shed 5 bases, and the junction held 13 bases outside the gene matches. The CDR3 protein is CASSRIPTTSGNNEQFF. CDR3 sequence (DNA): TGCGCCAGCAGCCGGATCCCCACGACTAGCGGAAACAATGAGCAGTTCTTC.

A single count supports this clone. The chain is built from TRBV6-1 and TRBJ1-2; 9 nucleotides line up with TRBD1. This CDR3 region has 15 residues. In germline, CDR1 is MNHNS, CDR2 SASEGT. The J segment lost 4 bases and the V segment lost 8 bases, leaving 11 bases of the junction unmatched. CDR3 sequence reads: CASQGQGGLGYGYTF. The CDR3 DNA is TGTGCCAGCCAGGGACAGGGCGGGTTGGGCTATGGCTACACCTTC.

The chain couples TRBV19 to TRBJ2-2; maybe TRBD2 (6 bases). The CDR3 has 15 residues. The ends were cut back, 3 bases at V and 4 bases at J, with 12 bases in the middle. Germline V CDR1 and CDR2: LNHDA, SQIVND (reference sequence). The CDR3 here is CASSIRAAGTGELFF. CDR3 coding DNA: TGTGCCAGTAGTATCAGGGCAGCGGGCACCGGGGAGCTGTTTTTT.

Note on this clone: One end of the junction varies from germline; a read error may be responsible. The rearrangement uses TRBV5-1 and TRBJ2-7, with 8 bases that match TRBD1. This CDR3 region has 13 residues. CDR1 and CDR2 from the germline V gene are SGHRS and YFSETQ. The CDR3 sequence is CASSPTSRGQEDF. For the CDR3, the DNA is TGCGCCAGCAGCCCCACCAGTAGGGGACAGGAGGACTTC.

This chain connects TRBV5-1 to TRBJ2-5, with TRBD2 identical over 14 bases. Trimming cost V 4 bases and J 5 bases; bases outside gene matches: 7. In germline, CDR1 is SGHRS, CDR2 YFSETQ. CDR3 size: 16 residues. CDR3: CASSRGLAGEGETQYF. CDR3 nucleotides: TGCGCCAGCAGCAGGGGACTAGCGGGAGAGGGGGAGACCCAGTACTTC.

The chain has TRBV2 and TRBJ2-5; no reliable D call. Trimming removed 3 bases from V and 1 base from J, with 15 bases in between. Germline CDR1 reads SNHLY; CDR2 reads FYNNEI. This CDR3 contains 16 residues. The CDR3 DNA follows: TGTGCCAGCAGTGAGTTTCGGCCGGCTAGCCAAGAGACCCAGTACTTC. It yields the protein CASSEFRPASQETQYF. Combining the CDR3 with reference TRBV2 and TRBJ2-5 gives the whole variable domain EPEVTQTPSHQVTQMGQEVILRCVPISNHLYFYWYRQILGQKVEFLVSFYNNEISEKSEIFDDQFSVERPDGSNFTLKIRSTKLEDSAMYFCASSEFRPASQETQYFGPGTRLLVL.

This chain joins TRBV11-2 and TRBJ2-3; 15 bases map to TRBD2. Germline V gene sequence: CDR1 SGHAT, CDR2 FQNNGV. After removal of 1 base from V and 3 bases from J, the junction contained 5 bases not matched to a gene. CDR3 length equals 18 residues. In nucleotides, the CDR3 is TGTGCCAGCAGCTTAGTGGCGGGACTAGCGGGAGGAACAGATACGCAGTATTTT. Residues: CASSLVAGLAGGTDTQYF.

This rearrangement joins TRBV30 to TRBJ1-3; no reliable D call. This CDR3 has 15 residues. In germline, CDR1 is GTSNPN, CDR2 SVGIG (reference sequence). V shed 5 bases and J shed 3 bases, with 17 bases lying between them. The CDR3 is CAWGRRDVRGNTIYF. The DNA of the CDR3 is TGTGCCTGGGGTCGGAGGGATGTCCGTGGAAACACCATATATTTT.

This chain connects TRBV2 to TRBJ2-7, with 9 bases that match TRBD1. The V and J ends lost 8 bases and 1 base, in that order; junction bases with no gene match: 6. Germline CDR1 and CDR2: SNHLY and FYNNEI. This CDR3 is 14 amino acids long. The CDR3 here is CASSFDRGSYEQYF. CDR3 nucleotides: TGTGCCAGCTCCTTCGACAGGGGGTCCTACGAGCAGTACTTC.

This sequence joins TRBV6-5 and TRBJ2-7, with TRBD2 identical over 7 bases. Germline-derived CDR1 and CDR2 are MNHEY and SVGAGI. The length of the CDR3 is 15 residues. Trimming cost V 10 bases and J 2 bases; bases outside gene matches: 14. The CDR3 coding sequence is TGTGCCACCCGACTGGCGGGAGTGGCCACCTACGAGCAGTACTTC. It encodes CATRLAGVATYEQYF.

This clone was found once. The chain carries TRBV5-4 and TRBJ2-3; D possibly corresponds to TRBD2 (5 bases). The germline gives CDR1 SGHNT, CDR2 YYREEE (reference sequence). CDR3 size: 15 residues. V gave up 2 bases and J gave up 4 bases, with 14 bases separating them. CDR3 coding DNA: TGTGCCAGCAGCTTTGGTGGGAGTGGTGCAGATACGCAGTATTTT. It is translated as CASSFGGSGADTQYF.

This CDR3 reads CASGASRNEQFF. CDR3 nucleotides: TGTGCCAGCGGGGCCTCCCGCAATGAGCAGTTCTTC. V and J are TRBV6-6 and TRBJ2-1, with D perhaps TRBD1 (5 bases). The CDR3 loop spans 12 amino acids. Germline CDR1 reads MNHNY; CDR2 reads SVGAGI (reference sequence). V was pared by 8 bases and J by 6 bases, with 11 bases between.

The chain uses TRBV5-1 and TRBJ1-6; no clear D gene. Germline CDR1 SGHRS, CDR2 YFSETQ. The ends were cut back, 6 bases at V and 13 bases at J, with 17 bases in the middle. The CDR3 runs to 13 residues. The CDR3 spells CASTPDPGYPLHF. The DNA of the CDR3 is TGCGCCAGCACCCCTGACCCGGGGTACCCCCTCCACTTT. The full variable domain, with the rest looked up from reference TRBV5-1 and TRBJ1-6, is KAGVTQTPRYLIKTRGQQVTLSCSPISGHRSVSWYQQTPGQGLQFLFEYFSETQRNKGNFPGRFSGRQFSNSRSEMNVSTLELGDSALYLCASTPDPGYPLHFGNGTRLTVT.

On this clone: An end of the junction differs from the germline gene, which may be a read error. The rearrangement uses TRBV6-1 and TRBJ2-7; D perhaps matches TRBD1 (7 bases). CDR3 length: 17 amino acids. From germline, CDR1 is MNHNS and CDR2 SASEGT. The CDR3 region has the DNA TGTGCCAGCAGAGAAGGGACGCGGGACAGAATTTCCTACGAGCAGTACTTC. Translated: CASREGTRDRISYEQYF.

The chain links TRBV7-3 to TRBJ2-3; D may be TRBD2 (5 bases). CDR1 SGHTA and CDR2 FQGTGA come from the germline V gene. The ends were cut back, 8 bases at V and 5 bases at J, with 11 bases in the middle. This CDR3 contains 12 residues. The CDR3 protein is CASLRVGDTQYF. CDR3 in DNA: TGTGCCAGCTTGCGGGTCGGAGATACGCAGTATTTT.

This chain connects TRBV30 to TRBJ2-5; the D is unclear. The CDR3 consists of 14 residues. Trimming removed 0 bases at V and 2 bases at J, with 10 bases between. The germline CDR1 and CDR2 sequences are GTSNPN and SVGIG (reference sequence). The CDR3: CAWSVAGVQETQYF. CDR3 in DNA: TGTGCCTGGAGTGTAGCAGGTGTACAAGAGACCCAGTACTTC.

The gene calls are TRBV15 and TRBJ1-2; tentative D call: TRBD1 (6 bases). The length of the CDR3 is 13 residues. The germline gives CDR1 LNHNV, CDR2 YYDKDF (reference sequence). V shed 5 bases and J shed 2 bases, with 9 bases lying between them. CDR3 protein: CATSPDSNYGYTF. The CDR3 nucleotides are TGTGCCACCAGCCCGGACAGCAACTATGGCTACACCTTC.

The rearrangement joins TRBV30 to TRBJ2-7; the match to TRBD1 covers 11 bases. The CDR3 is made up of 14 amino acids. V lost 3 bases and J lost 3; bases outside the gene matches: 4. Germline-derived CDR1 and CDR2 are GTSNPN and SVGIG (reference sequence). CDR3 bases: TGTGCCTGGAGCGCGGACAGGGGGCTCTACGAGCAGTACTTC. This encodes CAWSADRGLYEQYF.

This clone was seen a handful of times. The CDR3 loop reads CASTPTGNEKLFF. The CDR3 DNA is TGTGCCAGTACCCCGACAGGGAATGAAAAACTGTTTTTT. The rearrangement links TRBV6-6 to TRBJ1-4, with TRBD1 matching over 7 bases. V lost 9 bases and J lost 5; bases outside the gene matches: 6. The CDR3 has 13 amino acids. Germline V gives CDR1 MNHNY, CDR2 SVGAGI (reference sequence).

This chain joins TRBV20-1 and TRBJ2-3; D unresolved. This CDR3 contains 10 residues. V was trimmed by 6 bases and J by 4 bases, leaving 5 bases between them. CDR1 DFQATT and CDR2 SNEGSKA come from the germline V gene (reference sequence). DNA of the CDR3: TGCAGTGCACGGGCAGATACGCAGTATTTT. Translating it yields CSARADTQYF.